These 14 T cell receptor beta chains originate from one sample sequenced in a study of blood T cell repertoires in COVID-19. Measured with immunoSEQ multiplex PCR; TCRdb has only the in-frame clones, and not every one. The repertoire has 35,000 to 45,000 clones, roughly 90% of them found once; the top ten carry 2.4%. Sequencing was done on a sample of peripheral blood. The receptors derive from a human donor in a cohort sampled during active COVID-19.

The genes are TRBV3-1 (or the pseudogene TRBV3-2) and TRBJ1-4, with 11 bases matching TRBD1. Germline V gives CDR1 LGHDT, CDR2 YNNKEL (reference sequence). The V and J ends lost 6 bases and 5 bases, in that order; junction bases with no gene match: 2. This CDR3 region has 14 residues. The DNA of the CDR3 is TGTGCCAGCAGGAGGACAGGGGGCAATGAAAAACTGTTTTTT. Translated: CASRRTGGNEKLFF.

V usage is TRBV6-2 or TRBV6-3 and J usage is TRBJ2-7, with 9 nucleotides matching TRBD1. CDR3 size: 17 residues. The J segment lost 0 bases and the V segment lost 2 bases, leaving 8 bases of the junction unmatched. CDR1 and CDR2 (germline): MNHEY, SVGEGT. The CDR3 DNA sequence: TGTGCCAGCAGTTACCCACCGGGACAGGGCCCCTCCTACGAGCAGTACTTC. It is translated as CASSYPPGQGPSYEQYF.

The CDR3 sequence is CASSESEETQYF. CDR3 bases: TGTGCCAGCAGTGAGTCTGAAGAGACCCAGTACTTC. This chain links TRBV2 with TRBJ2-5; D is unresolved. This CDR3 comprises 12 residues. Germline lookup yields CDR1 SNHLY and CDR2 FYNNEI. Trimming stripped 3 bases from V and 3 bases from J, with 5 bases between.

This rearrangement joins TRBV5-6 to TRBJ2-5, with 9 bases identical to TRBD1. Trimming took 5 bases from V and 5 from J; bases not matched to a gene: 4. From germline, CDR1 is SGHDT and CDR2 YYEEEE. The CDR3 covers 13 residues. Written as DNA, the CDR3 is TGTGCCAGCAGACCCGGGACAGGGGAGACCCAGTACTTC. Its protein product is CASRPGTGETQYF.

The chain couples TRBV4-1 to TRBJ1-5; D gene uncertain. This CDR3 comprises 15 residues. Trimming shortened V by 2 bases and J by 5 bases, and 13 bases separated the two germline ends. From germline, CDR1 is MGHRA and CDR2 YSYEKL. The CDR3 bases are TGCGCCAGCAGCCAAAGTTACAGTCGAGATCAGCCCCAGCATTTT. As protein: CASSQSYSRDQPQHF.

The sample holds one count of this clone. The chain uses TRBV3-1 (or the pseudogene TRBV3-2) and TRBJ1-2; TRBD1 might be the D (5 bases). The CDR3 has 17 residues. V was trimmed by 1 base and J by 1 base, leaving 16 bases between them. The germline V gene encodes CDR1 LGHDT and CDR2 YNNKEL (reference sequence). As DNA, the CDR3 is TGTGCCAGCAGCCAAGGGTCGGGGGGAACCGATAACTATGGCTACACCTTC. It codes for CASSQGSGGTDNYGYTF.

This sequence joins TRBV9 and TRBJ2-3, with 9 positions matching TRBD2. The CDR3 is made up of 16 amino acids. Unmatched junction bases numbered 8, after V lost 0 bases and J lost 6 bases. Germline V gene sequence: CDR1 SGDLS, CDR2 YYNGEE. The CDR3 here is CASSVVERGATDTQYF. Written as DNA, the CDR3 is TGTGCCAGCAGCGTAGTGGAGCGGGGGGCTACCGATACGCAGTATTTT.

The rearrangement joins TRBV5-4 to TRBJ1-1, with 8 bases lining up with TRBD1. J gave up 1 base and V 4 bases, and 3 bases lay outside the gene matches. The CDR3 is made up of 14 amino acids. CDR1 is SGHNT and CDR2 is YYREEE in the germline V gene (reference sequence). CDR3 bases: TGTGCCAGCAGCGTCGGACAGGGGAACACTGAAGCTTTCTTT. Translating gives CASSVGQGNTEAFF.

The rearrangement links TRBV30 to TRBJ1-3; D may be TRBD1 (5 bases). The V gene lost 5 bases and the J gene lost 8 bases, with 19 bases spanning the gap. The CDR3 length is 14 residues. Germline V gene sequence: CDR1 GTSNPN, CDR2 SVGIG (reference sequence). CDR3 coding DNA: TGTGCCTGGTCTCAGGGATCCGTAAAAGACACCATATATTTT. Translation gives CAWSQGSVKDTIYF.

This chain links TRBV7-2 with TRBJ2-3, with TRBD2 matching 8 bases. J was trimmed by 1 base and V by 6 bases; bases with no gene match: 6. Germline V CDR1 and CDR2: SGHTA, FQGNSA. The CDR3 has 15 amino acids. The CDR3 DNA is TGTGCCAGCAGTAACCCGACTAGCGGCACAGATACGCAGTATTTT. Protein: CASSNPTSGTDTQYF.

The V and J genes are TRBV9 and TRBJ2-1; 15 positions match TRBD2. The CDR3 sequence is 19 residues long. V gave up 4 bases and J gave up 0 bases; unmatched junction bases: 8. Per the germline V gene, CDR1 is SGDLS and CDR2 is YYNGEE. The DNA of the CDR3 is TGTGCCAGCAGCTTTACCGGGACTAGCGGGGGGAGCTCCTACAATGAGCAGTTCTTC. Translated, it gives CASSFTGTSGGSSYNEQFF.

The chain carries TRBV6-5 and TRBJ1-1; tentative D call: TRBD1 (5 bases). Germline V lookup: CDR1 MNHEY, CDR2 SVGAGI. The CDR3 has 15 residues. The V gene lost 7 bases and the J gene lost 1 base, with 16 bases spanning the gap. CDR3 nucleotide sequence: TGTGCCAGCAATGGAGTCGGGACTCCGAACACTGAAGCTTTCTTT. Residues: CASNGVGTPNTEAFF.

Of note for this clone: At one end, the junction sequence differs from germline, possibly due to a read error. The CDR3 DNA reads TGTGCTAGCAGCTTAGGTGCGGGGTCCTACACAGATACGCAGTATTTT. Protein: CASSLGAGSYTDTQYF. The chain joins TRBV7-7 to TRBJ2-3, with D tentatively TRBD2 (6 bases). The CDR3 runs to 16 residues. CDR1 SSHAT and CDR2 FNYEAQ come from the germline V gene (reference sequence).

The gene calls are TRBV29-1 and TRBJ2-6; D is ambiguous. The germline V gene has CDR1 SQVTM and CDR2 ANQGSEA. This CDR3 is built from 16 residues. V was clipped by 6 bases and J by 0 bases, with 15 bases between them. The CDR3 sequence: CSVAQPPSSGANVLTF. The CDR3 coding sequence is TGCAGCGTGGCACAACCGCCCAGCTCTGGGGCCAACGTCCTGACTTTC.